This T cell receptor (beta chain) was retrieved from a study of early T cells in non-severe SARS-CoV-2 infection. The wider study: The chains were unpaired, and the sequenced material was bulk RNA from unsorted whole blood. The study's findings and limits: VDJdb-based annotation leaned toward anti-spike CD8 responses and missed private and CD4 specificities.

Individual cDNA molecules received unique molecular identifiers during library preparation. In TCRdb, the 5' RACE reads were re-called with MiXCR into one record per CDR3 protein. The sample has some 80,000 distinct CDR3 sequences, around 5% seen once; the top ten hold 6.5% to 8%. Remarks on this clonotype: Its antigen is still unknown.

J lost 8 bases, V lost 6 bases, and 9 bases had no gene match. From germline, CDR1 is MDHEN and CDR2 SYDVKM. CDR3 length equals 14 residues. Sequencing used whole blood, obtained at baseline. The TCR originated in an adult who was a healthcare worker with PCR-confirmed SARS-CoV-2 infection or an uninfected control (not recorded which). The J gene is TRBJ2-1, the V gene TRBV28; 8 positions agree with TRBD2. Written as DNA, the CDR3 is TGTGCCAGCAGCTCGGGACTAGACTCCTATGAGCAGTTCTTC. It yields the protein CASSSGLDSYEQFF.